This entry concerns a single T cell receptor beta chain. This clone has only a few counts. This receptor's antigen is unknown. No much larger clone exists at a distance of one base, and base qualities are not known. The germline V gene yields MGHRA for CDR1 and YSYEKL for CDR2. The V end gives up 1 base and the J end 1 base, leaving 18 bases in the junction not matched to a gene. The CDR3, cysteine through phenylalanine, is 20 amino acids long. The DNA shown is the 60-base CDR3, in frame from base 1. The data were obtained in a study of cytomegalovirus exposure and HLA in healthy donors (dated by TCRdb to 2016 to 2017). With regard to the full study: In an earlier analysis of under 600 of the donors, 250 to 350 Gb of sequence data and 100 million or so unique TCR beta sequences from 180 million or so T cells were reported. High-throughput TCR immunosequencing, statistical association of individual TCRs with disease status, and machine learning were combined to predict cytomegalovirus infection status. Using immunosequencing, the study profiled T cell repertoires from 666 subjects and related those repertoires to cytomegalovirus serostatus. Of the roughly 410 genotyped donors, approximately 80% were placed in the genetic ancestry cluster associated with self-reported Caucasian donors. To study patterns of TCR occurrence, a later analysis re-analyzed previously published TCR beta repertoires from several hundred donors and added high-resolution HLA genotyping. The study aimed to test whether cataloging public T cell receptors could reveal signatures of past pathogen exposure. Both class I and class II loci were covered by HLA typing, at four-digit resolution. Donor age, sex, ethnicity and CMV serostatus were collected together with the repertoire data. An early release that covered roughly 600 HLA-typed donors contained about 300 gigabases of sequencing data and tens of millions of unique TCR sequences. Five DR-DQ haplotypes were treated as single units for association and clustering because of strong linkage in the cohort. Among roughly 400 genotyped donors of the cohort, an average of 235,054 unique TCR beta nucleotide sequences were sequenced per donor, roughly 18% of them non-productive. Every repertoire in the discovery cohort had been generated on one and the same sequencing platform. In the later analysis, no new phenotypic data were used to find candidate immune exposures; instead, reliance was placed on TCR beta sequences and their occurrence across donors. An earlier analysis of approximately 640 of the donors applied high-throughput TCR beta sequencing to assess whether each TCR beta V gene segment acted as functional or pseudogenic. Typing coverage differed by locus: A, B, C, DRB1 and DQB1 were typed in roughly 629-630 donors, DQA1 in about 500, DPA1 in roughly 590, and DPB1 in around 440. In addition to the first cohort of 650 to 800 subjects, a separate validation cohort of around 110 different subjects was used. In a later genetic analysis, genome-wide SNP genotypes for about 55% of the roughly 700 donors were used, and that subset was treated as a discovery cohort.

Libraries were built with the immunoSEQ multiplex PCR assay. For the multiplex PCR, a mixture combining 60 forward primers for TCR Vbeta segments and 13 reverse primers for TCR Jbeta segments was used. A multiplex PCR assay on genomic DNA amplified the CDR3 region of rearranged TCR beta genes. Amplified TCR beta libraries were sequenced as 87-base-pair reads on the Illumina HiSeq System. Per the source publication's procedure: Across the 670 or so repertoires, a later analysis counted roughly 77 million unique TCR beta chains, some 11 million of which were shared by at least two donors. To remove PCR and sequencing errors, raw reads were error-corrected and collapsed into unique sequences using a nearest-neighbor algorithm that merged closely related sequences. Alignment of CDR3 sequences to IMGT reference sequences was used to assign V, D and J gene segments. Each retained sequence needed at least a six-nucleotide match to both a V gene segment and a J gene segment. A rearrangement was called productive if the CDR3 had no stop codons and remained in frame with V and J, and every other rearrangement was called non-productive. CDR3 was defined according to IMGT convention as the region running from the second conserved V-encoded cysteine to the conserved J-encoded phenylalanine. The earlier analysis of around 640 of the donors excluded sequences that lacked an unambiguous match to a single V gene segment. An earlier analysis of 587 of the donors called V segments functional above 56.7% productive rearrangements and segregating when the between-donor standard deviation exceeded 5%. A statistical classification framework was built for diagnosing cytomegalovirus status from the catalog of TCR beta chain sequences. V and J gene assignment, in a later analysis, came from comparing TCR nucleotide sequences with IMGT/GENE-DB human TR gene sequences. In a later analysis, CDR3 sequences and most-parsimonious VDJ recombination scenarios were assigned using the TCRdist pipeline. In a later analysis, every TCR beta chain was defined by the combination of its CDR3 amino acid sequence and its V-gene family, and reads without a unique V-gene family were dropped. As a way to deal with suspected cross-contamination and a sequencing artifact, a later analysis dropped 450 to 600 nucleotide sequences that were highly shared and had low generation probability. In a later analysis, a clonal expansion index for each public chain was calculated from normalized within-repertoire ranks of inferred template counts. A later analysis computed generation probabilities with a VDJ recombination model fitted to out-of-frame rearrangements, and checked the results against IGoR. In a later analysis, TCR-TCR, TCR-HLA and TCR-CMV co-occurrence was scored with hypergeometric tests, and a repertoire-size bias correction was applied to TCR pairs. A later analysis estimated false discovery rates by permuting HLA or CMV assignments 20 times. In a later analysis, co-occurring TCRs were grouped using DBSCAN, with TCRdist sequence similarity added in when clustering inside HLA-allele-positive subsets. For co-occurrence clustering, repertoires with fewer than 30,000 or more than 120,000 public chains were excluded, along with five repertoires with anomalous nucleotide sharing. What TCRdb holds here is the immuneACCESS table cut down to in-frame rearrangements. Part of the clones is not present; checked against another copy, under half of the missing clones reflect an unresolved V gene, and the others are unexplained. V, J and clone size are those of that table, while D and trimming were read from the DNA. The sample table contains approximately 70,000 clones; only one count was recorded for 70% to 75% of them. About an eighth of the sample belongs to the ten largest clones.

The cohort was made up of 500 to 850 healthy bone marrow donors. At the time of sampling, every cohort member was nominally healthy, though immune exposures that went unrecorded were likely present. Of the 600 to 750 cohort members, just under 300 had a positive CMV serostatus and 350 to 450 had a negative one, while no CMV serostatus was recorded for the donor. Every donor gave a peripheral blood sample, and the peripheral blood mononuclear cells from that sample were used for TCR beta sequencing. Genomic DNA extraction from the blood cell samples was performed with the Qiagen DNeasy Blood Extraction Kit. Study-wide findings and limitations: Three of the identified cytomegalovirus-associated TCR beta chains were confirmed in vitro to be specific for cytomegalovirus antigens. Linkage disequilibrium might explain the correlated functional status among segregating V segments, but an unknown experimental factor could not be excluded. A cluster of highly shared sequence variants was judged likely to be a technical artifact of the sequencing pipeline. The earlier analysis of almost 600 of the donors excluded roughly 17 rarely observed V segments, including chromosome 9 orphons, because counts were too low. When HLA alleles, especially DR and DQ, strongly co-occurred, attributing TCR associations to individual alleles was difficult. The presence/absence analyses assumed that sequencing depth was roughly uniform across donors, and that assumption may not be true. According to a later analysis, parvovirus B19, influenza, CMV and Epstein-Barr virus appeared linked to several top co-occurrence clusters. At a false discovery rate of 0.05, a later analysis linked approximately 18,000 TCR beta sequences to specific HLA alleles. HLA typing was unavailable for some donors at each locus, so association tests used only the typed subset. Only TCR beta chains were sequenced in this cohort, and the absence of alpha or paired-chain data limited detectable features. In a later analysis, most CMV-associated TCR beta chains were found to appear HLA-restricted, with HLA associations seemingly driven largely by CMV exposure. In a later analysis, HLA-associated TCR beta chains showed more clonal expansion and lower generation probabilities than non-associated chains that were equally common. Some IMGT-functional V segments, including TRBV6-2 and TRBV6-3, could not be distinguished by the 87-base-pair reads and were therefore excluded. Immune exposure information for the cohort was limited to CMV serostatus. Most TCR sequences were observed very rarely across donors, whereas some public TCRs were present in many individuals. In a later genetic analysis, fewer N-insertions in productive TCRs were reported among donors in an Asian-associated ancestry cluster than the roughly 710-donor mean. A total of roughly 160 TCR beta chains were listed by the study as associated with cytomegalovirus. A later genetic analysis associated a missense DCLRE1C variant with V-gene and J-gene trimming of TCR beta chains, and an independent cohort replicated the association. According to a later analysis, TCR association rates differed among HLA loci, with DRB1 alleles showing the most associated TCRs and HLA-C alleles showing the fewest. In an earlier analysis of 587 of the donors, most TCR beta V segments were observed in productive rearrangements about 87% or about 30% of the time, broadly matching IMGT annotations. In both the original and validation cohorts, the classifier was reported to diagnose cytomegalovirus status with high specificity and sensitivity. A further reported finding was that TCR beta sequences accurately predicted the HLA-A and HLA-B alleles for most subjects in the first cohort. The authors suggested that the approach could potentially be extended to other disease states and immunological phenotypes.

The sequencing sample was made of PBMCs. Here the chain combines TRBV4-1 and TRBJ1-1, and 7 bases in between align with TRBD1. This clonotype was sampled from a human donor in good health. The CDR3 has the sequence CASSQVPPRGGGGRNTEAFF. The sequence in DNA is TGCGCCAGCAGCCAAGTGCCCCCCCGAGGGGGCGGTGGTAGGAACACTGAAGCTTTCTTT.